This entry lists 12 T cell receptor beta chains sequenced from one sample in a study of T cells in Graves' hyperthyroidism and ophthalmopathy (dated by TCRdb to between 2018 and 2020). Library construction relied on multiplex PCR. The sequencer listed for this sample is Illumina HiSeq 2000. The TCR beta CDR3 regions were amplified from the RNA transcripts. The TCR CDR3 was subjected to a first round of RT-PCR using the HTBI primer set and the Qiagen OneStep RT-PCR kit. Using fastp trimming at Q25 and MiXCR clonotype assembly, TCRdb reanalyzed the public sequencing data and kept in-frame beta chains. Merged by CDR3 protein, the rows form single entries marked with the most common genes and DNA. Recorded for this sample are 480,000 or so distinct CDR3 sequences; 40% to 55% of them occurred a single time. About 43% of the sample belongs to the ten largest clones. Sequenced: peripheral blood or thyroid tissue (not recorded which). These receptors originate from an adult woman with Graves' disease, either hyperthyroidism or ophthalmopathy (not recorded which).

Here the CDR3 reads CASSLDGASYGYTF. The CDR3 DNA sequence: TGCGCCAGCAGCTTGGACGGGGCCTCCTATGGCTACACCTTC. V gene TRBV5-1 combines with J gene TRBJ1-2; a possible D gene is TRBD1 (5 bases). This CDR3 spans 14 amino acids. Germline V gives CDR1 SGHRS, CDR2 YFSETQ. V was cut by 0 bases and J by 4 bases, with 10 bases left in between.

The gene calls are TRBV27 and TRBJ2-5; D remains ambiguous. Germline CDR1 is MNHEY and CDR2 is SMNVEV (reference sequence). The CDR3 sequence is 14 residues long. The V end lost 1 base, the J end lost 5 bases, and 11 bases lay between the germline ends. CDR3 amino acids: CASSLLGYGETQYF. The CDR3 region has the DNA TGTGCCAGCAGTTTATTGGGGTATGGGGAGACCCAGTACTTC.

Only a few counts were recorded for this clonotype. One end of the junction varies from germline; a read error may be responsible. The chain carries TRBV6-6 and TRBJ2-7; D gene ambiguous. Germline values: CDR1 MNHNY, CDR2 SVGAGI (reference sequence). The CDR3 spans 14 residues. The CDR3 loop is CASSYGESSNEQYF. The CDR3 nucleotides are TGTGCCAGCAGTTACGGGGAATCCTCCAACGAGCAGTACTTC.

There are many counts of this clonotype. CDR3 DNA sequence: TGTGCCAGCAGCCAAGTTCCTGGGGCCGAAGCTTTCTTT. It specifies CASSQVPGAEAFF. This chain connects TRBV14 to TRBJ1-1, with D perhaps matching TRBD1 (5 bases). The CDR3 totals 13 residues. The V end was cut by 1 base, the J end by 8 bases, with 11 bases between. CDR1 and CDR2 (germline): SGHDN, FVKESK.

The chain links TRBV2 to TRBJ1-5, with TRBD1 as a possible D gene (6 bases). This CDR3 comprises 15 residues. Germline CDR1 SNHLY, CDR2 FYNNEI. Trimming pared 0 bases from V and 3 bases from J, leaving 9 bases between. The CDR3 region is CASSEAGTNNQPQHF. The CDR3 DNA reads as TGTGCCAGCAGTGAAGCGGGGACAAACAATCAGCCCCAGCATTTT.

The table lists this clonotype with a count of one. J is TRBJ2-1 and V is TRBV20-1, with 11 positions matching TRBD1. The CDR3 length is 15 residues. V trimming: 7 bases; J trimming: 2 bases; junction bases outside the gene matches: 7. Germline V gives CDR1 DFQATT, CDR2 SNEGSKA (reference sequence). The CDR3 protein is CSVKGQGGTYNEQFF. The CDR3 nucleotides read TGCAGTGTAAAGGGACAGGGGGGGACCTACAATGAGCAGTTCTTC.

This chain connects TRBV10-1 to TRBJ2-7; D might be TRBD1 (6 bases). The ends were cut back, 5 bases at V and 4 bases at J, with 12 bases in the middle. Per the germline V gene, CDR1 is WNHNN and CDR2 is SYGVQD (reference sequence). CDR3 length: 13 amino acids. The CDR3 protein is CASSPGQQYEQYF. Here the CDR3 DNA reads TGCGCCAGCAGTCCGGGACAACAATACGAGCAGTACTTC.

This clonotype was seen only a few times. V is TRBV11-2 and J is TRBJ1-2, with 9 bases aligning to TRBD1. CDR3 length equals 16 residues. Germline lookup yields CDR1 SGHAT and CDR2 FQNNGV. The ends lost 8 bases at V and 1 base at J; junction bases unmatched: 11. CDR3 in DNA: TGTGCCAGCGGAGACGCTACAGGGGGCCTTAACTATGGCTACACCTTC. It is translated as CASGDATGGLNYGYTF.

This clonotype was seen a few times. This chain links TRBV6-5 with TRBJ1-2; D is ambiguous. CDR1 MNHEY and CDR2 SVGAGI come from the germline V gene. V was shortened by 4 bases and J by 8 bases, with 17 bases between the two germline ends. The CDR3 extends over 14 amino acids. CDR3 loop: CASSSAGWVEGYTF. The CDR3 bases are TGTGCCAGCAGTTCGGCGGGGTGGGTGGAAGGCTACACCTTC.

The chain joins TRBV29-1 to TRBJ2-7; D remains unclear. V lost 8 bases and J 7 bases, leaving 12 bases between the germline ends. CDR3 length: 10 residues. CDR1 is SQVTM and CDR2 is ANQGSEA in the germline V gene. CDR3 sequence: CSLNLGEQYF. The CDR3 DNA is TGCAGCTTAAACTTGGGGGAGCAGTACTTC.

The V gene is TRBV14, the J gene TRBJ2-7, with TRBD2 identical over 11 bases. V lost 0 bases, J lost 0 bases, and 7 bases stayed unmatched. Germline CDR1 SGHDN, CDR2 FVKESK. CDR3 size: 18 residues. The CDR3 sequence: CASSQDLRLAGSSYEQYF. The DNA for the CDR3 is TGTGCCAGCAGCCAAGATCTGAGACTAGCGGGGAGCTCCTACGAGCAGTACTTC.

The chain is built from TRBV5-1 and TRBJ1-2; perhaps TRBD1 as D (5 bases). V was shortened by 0 bases and J by 4 bases, with 10 bases between the two germline ends. The CDR3 has 14 amino acids. Germline-derived CDR1 and CDR2 are SGHRS and YFSETQ. The CDR3 here is CASSLAREGYGYTF. The DNA of the CDR3 is TGCGCCAGCAGCTTGGCCAGGGAGGGCTATGGCTACACCTTC.